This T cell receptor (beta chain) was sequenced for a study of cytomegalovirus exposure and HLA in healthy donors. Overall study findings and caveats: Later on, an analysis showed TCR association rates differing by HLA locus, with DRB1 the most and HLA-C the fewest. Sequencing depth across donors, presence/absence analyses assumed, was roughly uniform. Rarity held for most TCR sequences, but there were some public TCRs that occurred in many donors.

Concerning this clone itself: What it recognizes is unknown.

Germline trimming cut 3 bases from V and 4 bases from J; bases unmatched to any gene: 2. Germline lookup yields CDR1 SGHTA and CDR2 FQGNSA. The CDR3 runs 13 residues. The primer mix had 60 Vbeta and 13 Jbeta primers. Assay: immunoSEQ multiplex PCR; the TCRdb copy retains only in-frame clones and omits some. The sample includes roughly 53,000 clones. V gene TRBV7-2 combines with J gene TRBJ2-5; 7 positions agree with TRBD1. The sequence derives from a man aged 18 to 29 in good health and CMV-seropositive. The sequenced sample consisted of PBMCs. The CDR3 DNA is TGTGCCAGCAGCTTGACAGGGTTAGAGACCCAGTACTTC. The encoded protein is CASSLTGLETQYF.